The 27 T cell receptor beta chains below all came from one sample that was sequenced in a study of T cells in Graves' hyperthyroidism and ophthalmopathy. Amplification of TCR beta CDR3 regions used RNA as the template. A set of HTBI primers served as the primers for a first-round RT-PCR of the TCR CDR3. TCRdb redid the calling of the multiplex PCR reads with MiXCR, one entry per CDR3 protein. The profile covers some 400,000 distinct CDR3 sequences, with approximately 15% appearing a single time and 8% to 13% taken by the ten largest. The sequenced material came from blood. The receptors were gathered from a woman aged 60 to 75 with Graves' hyperthyroidism.

This clonotype showed up many times. The CDR3, as DNA: TGTGCCTGGAGTGGGCAGTTGGAGACCCAGTACTTC. Its protein is CAWSGQLETQYF. The genes are TRBV30 and TRBJ2-5; no firm D call. This CDR3 comprises 12 residues. Germline V gene data show CDR1 as GTSNPN and CDR2 as SVGIG (reference sequence). V lost 1 base and J lost 5, with 8 bases in between.

The chain recombines TRBV29-1 with TRBJ2-1; TRBD2 matches 7 bases. The CDR3 is made up of 15 amino acids. Losses at the gene ends were 1 base for V and 0 bases for J; bases not matched to a gene: 3. The germline V gene encodes CDR1 SQVTM and CDR2 ANQGSEA. DNA for the CDR3: TGCAGCGTTGAAGGCGGGAGAGACTCCTACAATGAGCAGTTCTTC. Amino acid sequence: CSVEGGRDSYNEQFF.

This clonotype showed up many times. The chain links TRBV7-6 to TRBJ1-2; 10 bases match TRBD1. The V gene's germline CDR1 is SGHVS and CDR2 FNYEAQ. Trimming at V came to 5 bases and at J to 3 bases, leaving 6 bases not matched to a gene. The CDR3 covers 15 residues. The CDR3, as DNA: TGTGCCAGCAGCCCGACCGGGACAGGGGACTATGGCTACACCTTC. Translating it yields CASSPTGTGDYGYTF.

This clonotype was seen at least ten times. The chain combines TRBV7-9 with TRBJ2-3; a weak D match, TRBD2 (5 bases). There are 16 residues in the CDR3. Trimming took off 1 base at V and 5 bases at J, with 16 bases between the two ends. Germline CDR1 reads SEHNR; CDR2 reads FQNEAQ (reference sequence). The CDR3 spells CASSLVLADWLDTQYF. In nucleotides, the CDR3 is TGTGCCAGCAGCTTAGTTCTAGCTGATTGGTTAGATACGCAGTATTTT.

In this sample, this clonotype turned up a few times. It may be a read error: a sequence one base away is much more abundant. The rearrangement joins TRBV11-2 to TRBJ2-4; perhaps TRBD2 as D (7 bases). The CDR3 is made up of 14 amino acids. In germline, CDR1 is SGHAT, CDR2 FQNNGV. V shed 1 base and J shed 9 bases, with 13 bases lying between them. CDR3 sequence: CASSLAGGQSIQYF. The CDR3 DNA follows: TGTGCCAGCAGCTTAGCGGGGGGCCAAAGCATTCAGTACTTC.

This clonotype has a count of ten or more. Here the CDR3 DNA reads TGTGCCAGCAGGGGATTTCTCGCAGGATCCTCCTACAATGAGCAGTTCTTC. It translates to CASRGFLAGSSYNEQFF. The chain employs TRBV6-1 and TRBJ2-1; D gene ambiguous. The CDR3 contains 17 residues. V lost 6 bases, J lost 0 bases, and 18 bases lay in between. Germline CDR1 MNHNS, CDR2 SASEGT.

The sample holds many counts of this clonotype. The chain uses TRBV20-1 and TRBJ2-3, with D possibly being TRBD2 (6 bases). The length of the CDR3 is 14 residues. The V gene lost 3 bases and the J gene lost 4 bases, with 14 bases spanning the gap. Germline V gene data show CDR1 as DFQATT and CDR2 as SNEGSKA (reference sequence). For the CDR3, the DNA is TGCAGTGCTAGTCGGGGGTTTTCCGCAGATACGCAGTATTTT. Translation: CSASRGFSADTQYF.

This clonotype was observed at least ten times. The V call is TRBV12-3 or TRBV12-4, the J call TRBJ1-2; TRBD1 might be the D (6 bases). The V end lost 5 bases, the J end lost 8 bases, and 12 bases lay between the germline ends. CDR3 length: 12 amino acids. DNA for the CDR3: TGTGCCAGCAGTCCGACAGGACCCGGCTACACCTTC. This codes for CASSPTGPGYTF.

This clonotype came up many times. The chain links TRBV19 to TRBJ1-2, with a weak D call TRBD1 (5 bases). This CDR3 region has 16 residues. Germline V gene lookup returns CDR1 LNHDA and CDR2 SQIVND (reference sequence). Trimming took 0 bases from V and 4 from J, leaving 15 bases between them. DNA of the CDR3: TGTGCCAGTAGTATAGATTCCGGCCAGGGCGGCTATGGCTACACCTTC. It is translated as CASSIDSGQGGYGYTF. The variable domain in full, completed from reference TRBV19 and TRBJ1-2, reads DGGITQSPKYLFRKEGQNVTLSCEQNLNHDAMYWYRQDPGQGLRLIYYSQIVNDFQKGDIAEGYSVSREKKESFPLTVTSAQKNPTAFYLCASSIDSGQGGYGYTFGSGTRLTVV.

The V gene is TRBV19, the J gene TRBJ1-5; possible D gene TRBD1, 6 bases. Trimming stripped 4 bases from V and 8 bases from J, with 6 bases between. CDR1 is LNHDA, CDR2 SQIVND, per germline (reference sequence). The length of the CDR3 is 11 residues. For the CDR3, the DNA is TGTGCCAGTAGTAAGGGGGAGCCCCAGCATTTT. Residues: CASSKGEPQHF.

The rearrangement joins TRBV6-1 to TRBJ2-3, with unresolved D. Per germline, CDR1 MNHNS and CDR2 SASEGT. Trimming left V 5 bases short and J 2 bases short, with 14 bases between. CDR3 length: 15 amino acids. The CDR3 DNA reads TGTGCCAGCAGTTATATAGGCAGCCCCACAGATACGCAGTATTTT. Translated, it gives CASSYIGSPTDTQYF.

This clonotype was picked up a small number of times. This rearrangement joins TRBV6-1 to TRBJ2-7; D is undetermined. This CDR3 has 11 residues. Trimming stripped 6 bases from V and 3 bases from J, with 6 bases between. Germline CDR1 and CDR2: MNHNS and SASEGT. The DNA of the CDR3 is TGTGCCAGCAGGAACAACTACGAGCAGTACTTC. This translates into CASRNNYEQYF.

This clonotype has more than one count but fewer than ten. The chain couples TRBV12-3 or TRBV12-4 to TRBJ2-2, with TRBD1 identical over 10 bases. This CDR3 comprises 16 residues. The trim removed 6 bases at V and 5 bases at J, leaving 9 bases unmatched. The CDR3 region is CASRVPGQGRTGELFF. CDR3 nucleotide sequence: TGTGCCAGCAGGGTTCCGGGACAGGGGAGGACCGGGGAGCTGTTTTTT.

This clonotype was picked up many times. The chain combines TRBV6-5 with TRBJ1-2; D not certain. This CDR3 is built from 15 residues. Between the trimmed V and J ends, which lost 2 bases and 5 bases, there was a span of 15 bases. CDR1 and CDR2 (germline): MNHEY, SVGAGI. DNA for the CDR3: TGTGCCAGCAGTTACGGTTCCGCTACCCGTTATGGCTACACCTTC. It yields the protein CASSYGSATRYGYTF.

This clonotype came up many times. The chain joins TRBV7-8 to TRBJ1-2; 7 nucleotides line up with TRBD1. The CDR3 covers 15 residues. The J segment lost 0 bases and the V segment lost 5 bases, leaving 6 bases of the junction unmatched. Germline lookup yields CDR1 SGHVS and CDR2 FQNEAQ. CDR3 nucleotides: TGTGCCAGCAGCCGATGGGACAGCACTAACTATGGCTACACCTTC. Its protein is CASSRWDSTNYGYTF. Full variable domain (rest looked up from reference TRBV7-8 and TRBJ1-2): GAGVSQSPRYKVAKRGQDVALRCDPISGHVSLFWYQQALGQGPEFLTYFQNEAQLDKSGLPSDRFFAERPEGSVSTLKIQRTQQEDSAVYLCASSRWDSTNYGYTFGSGTRLTVV.

The table lists this clonotype with many counts. The chain combines TRBV15 with TRBJ2-5, with 8 bases that match TRBD1. There are 14 residues in the CDR3. Germline CDR1 reads LNHNV; CDR2 reads YYDKDF (reference sequence). V gave up 8 bases and J gave up 4 bases; unmatched junction bases: 9. This chain's CDR3 is CATGTGGTGETQYF. The CDR3 nucleotides are TGTGCCACCGGCACAGGGGGAACCGGAGAGACCCAGTACTTC.

This rearrangement joins TRBV4-1 to TRBJ2-1; possibly TRBD2 for D (7 bases). Deletions cut 3 bases from V and 4 bases from J, with 13 bases between. In germline, CDR1 is MGHRA, CDR2 YSYEKL. CDR3 size: 15 residues. Here the CDR3 reads CASSQGAGVYNEQFF. The CDR3 nucleotides are TGCGCCAGCAGCCAGGGGGCGGGAGTTTACAATGAGCAGTTCTTC.

This clonotype was observed at least ten times. This chain joins TRBV30 and TRBJ1-2; perhaps TRBD1 as D (5 bases). Germline-derived CDR1 and CDR2 are GTSNPN and SVGIG (reference sequence). V gave up 2 bases and J gave up 4 bases, with 11 bases separating them. CDR3 size: 13 residues. The DNA of the CDR3 is TGTGCCTGGAGTTACCAGGGAGCCTATGGCTACACCTTC. This translates into CAWSYQGAYGYTF.

This clonotype occurred many times. The V gene is TRBV20-1, the J gene TRBJ2-3, with 7 positions matching TRBD2. Unmatched junction bases numbered 4, after V lost 1 base and J lost 0 bases. Per the germline V gene, CDR1 is DFQATT and CDR2 is SNEGSKA (reference sequence). The CDR3 consists of 15 residues. Here the CDR3 reads CSARAASGSTDTQYF. The CDR3 DNA reads TGCAGTGCTAGAGCGGCTAGCGGAAGCACAGATACGCAGTATTTT.

The sample holds a few counts of this clonotype. The chain joins TRBV11-2 to TRBJ2-1, with 7 bases matching TRBD2. V lost 5 bases and J lost 3; bases outside the gene matches: 10. CDR3 size: 16 residues. Germline values: CDR1 SGHAT, CDR2 FQNNGV. The CDR3 region has the DNA TGTGCCAGCAGCCCCAGTGGTAGCGGGTACTACAATGAGCAGTTCTTC. Translation gives CASSPSGSGYYNEQFF.

This clonotype was detected ten times or more. This chain links TRBV3-1 with TRBJ2-7; D might be TRBD2 (5 bases). Germline loops: CDR1 LGHDT, CDR2 YNNKEL (reference sequence). The V end lost 1 base, the J end lost 2 bases, and 12 bases lay between the germline ends. The CDR3 spans 15 residues. The CDR3 DNA reads TGTGCCAGCAGCCAAGCAGAACTAGTGCCCTACGAGCAGTACTTC. Translating it yields CASSQAELVPYEQYF.

There are many counts of this clonotype. The chain carries TRBV20-1 and TRBJ2-7, with D possibly matching TRBD2 (5 bases). The CDR3 has 13 amino acids. The germline V gene has CDR1 DFQATT and CDR2 SNEGSKA (reference sequence). V was shortened by 3 bases and J by 3 bases, with 12 bases between the two germline ends. CDR3 sequence (DNA): TGCAGTGCTAGGTCCACTAGTTTCTACGAGCAGTACTTC. Translation: CSARSTSFYEQYF.

This clonotype was detected ten times or more. The chain carries TRBV18 and TRBJ1-5; the D is unclear. CDR1 and CDR2 (germline): KGHSH, LQKENI. This CDR3 is built from 15 residues. Trimming cost V 1 base and J 6 bases, with 13 bases left between them. CDR3 residues: CASSPLSGKGQPQHF. Here the CDR3 DNA reads TGTGCCAGCTCACCACTGTCGGGGAAGGGTCAGCCCCAGCATTTT.

This clonotype was detected ten times or more. The chain has TRBV12-3 or TRBV12-4 and TRBJ2-3, with 7 bases lining up with TRBD2. V shed 8 bases, J shed 2 bases, and the junction held 10 bases outside the gene matches. This CDR3 spans 15 amino acids. This CDR3 is CASSNLLADTDTQYF. CDR3 sequence (DNA): TGTGCCAGCTCGAACCTCCTAGCGGACACAGATACGCAGTATTTT.

This clonotype was recorded at least ten times. This rearrangement joins TRBV18 to TRBJ1-5, with 7 bases identical to TRBD1. Germline trimming cut 3 bases from V and 7 bases from J; bases unmatched to any gene: 12. The CDR3 has 16 amino acids. The germline gives CDR1 KGHSH, CDR2 LQKENI. CDR3 sequence reads: CASSPPTGEGAQPQHF. The CDR3 DNA follows: TGTGCCAGCTCACCCCCCACGGGGGAGGGGGCACAGCCCCAGCATTTT.

This clonotype was detected many times. The V and J genes are TRBV20-1 and TRBJ1-4; D not resolved. V was shortened by 3 bases and J by 2 bases, with 13 bases between the two germline ends. This CDR3 is built from 15 residues. Per germline, CDR1 DFQATT and CDR2 SNEGSKA (reference sequence). The CDR3 spells CSASGGYGTNEKLFF. The DNA for the CDR3 is TGCAGTGCTAGTGGCGGATATGGCACTAATGAAAAACTGTTTTTT.

The chain uses TRBV6-4 and TRBJ2-2, with D possibly matching TRBD2 (5 bases). Germline CDR1 MRHNA, CDR2 SNTAGT. V shed 5 bases and J shed 1 base, with 8 bases lying between them. The CDR3 consists of 14 residues. Written as DNA, the CDR3 is TGTGCCAGCAGTCTACTAGAGAACACCGGGGAGCTGTTTTTT. Translated, it gives CASSLLENTGELFF.